This record looks at one TCR beta chain sequence and its context. Its antigen is unidentified. Per the germline V gene, CDR1 is SNHLY and CDR2 is FYNNEI. This CDR3 comprises 15 residues. V lost 8 bases and J 0 bases, leaving 13 bases between the germline ends. Sequenced by immunoSEQ multiplex PCR; TCRdb stores in-frame clones only, minus some. This sample has about 260,000 clones; over 90% occur once, and the top ten carry around 0.57%. The data were taken from a study of T cell responses to AZD1222 COVID-19 vaccine. Across the study: Pooled together were second doses at about 4 or about 12 weeks. General study results and limits: Two doses of AZD1222 preceded a rise in Spike-specific TCR breadth and depth. Of spike-specific TCRs, nearly half reportedly target regions left unmutated in variants.

V and J are TRBV2 and TRBJ2-2; D perhaps matches TRBD2 (7 bases). The receptor was isolated from an adult in good health. Sequenced material: peripheral blood, taken on day 0 of AZD1222 vaccination. CDR3 protein: CASGGRGANTGELFF. Here the CDR3 DNA reads TGTGCCAGCGGTGGGAGGGGGGCGAACACCGGGGAGCTGTTTTTT.